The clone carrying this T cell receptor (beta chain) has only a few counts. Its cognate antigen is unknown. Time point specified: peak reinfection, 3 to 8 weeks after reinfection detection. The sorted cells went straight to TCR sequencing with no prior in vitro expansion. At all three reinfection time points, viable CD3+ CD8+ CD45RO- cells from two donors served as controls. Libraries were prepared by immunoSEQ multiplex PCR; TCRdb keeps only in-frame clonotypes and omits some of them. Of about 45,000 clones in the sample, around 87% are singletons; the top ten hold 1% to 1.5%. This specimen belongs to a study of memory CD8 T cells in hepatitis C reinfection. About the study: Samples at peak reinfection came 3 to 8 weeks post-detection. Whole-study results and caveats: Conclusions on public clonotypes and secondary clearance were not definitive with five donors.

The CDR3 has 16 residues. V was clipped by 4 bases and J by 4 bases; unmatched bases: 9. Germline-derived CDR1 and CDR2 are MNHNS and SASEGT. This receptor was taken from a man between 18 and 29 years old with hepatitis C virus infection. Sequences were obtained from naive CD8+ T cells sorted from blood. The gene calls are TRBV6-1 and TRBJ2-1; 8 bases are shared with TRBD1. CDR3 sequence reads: CASSGGQEIWYNEQFF. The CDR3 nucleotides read TGTGCCAGCAGTGGGGGACAGGAAATTTGGTACAATGAGCAGTTCTTC.